This TCR beta chain was documented in a study of T cell repertoires in ileal Crohn's disease. Overall study: Postoperative therapy was given to about half: more than 10 thiopurines, 15 to 20 anti-TNF agents. From the surgical specimen's inflamed ileum, biopsies were taken as M0. Study findings and constraints: Clonality above 26.8% at surgery always came with endoscopic recurrence.

The CDR3 has 16 amino acids. Per the germline V gene, CDR1 is LGHNA and CDR2 is YNFKEQ. The germline V and J ends were trimmed by 0 bases and 1 base, with 11 bases remaining between them. Profiled with immunoSEQ multiplex PCR; TCRdb holds only in-frame clones, not every one. The sample carries approximately 5,400 clones, roughly 80% recorded once. This sample's time point: inflamed ileum from the surgical specimen. Adults with ileal or ileocolonic Crohn's disease and an indication for resection were eligible. A note on this clone: The antigen remains undetermined.

V is TRBV4-2 and J is TRBJ2-3; D may be TRBD2 (6 bases). The sequenced sample consisted of ileal tissue. The receptor was derived from an adult with Crohn's disease. The DNA of the CDR3 is TGTGCCAGCAGCCAAGACCAACTAGCAGGCACAGATACGCAGTATTTT. This encodes CASSQDQLAGTDTQYF.